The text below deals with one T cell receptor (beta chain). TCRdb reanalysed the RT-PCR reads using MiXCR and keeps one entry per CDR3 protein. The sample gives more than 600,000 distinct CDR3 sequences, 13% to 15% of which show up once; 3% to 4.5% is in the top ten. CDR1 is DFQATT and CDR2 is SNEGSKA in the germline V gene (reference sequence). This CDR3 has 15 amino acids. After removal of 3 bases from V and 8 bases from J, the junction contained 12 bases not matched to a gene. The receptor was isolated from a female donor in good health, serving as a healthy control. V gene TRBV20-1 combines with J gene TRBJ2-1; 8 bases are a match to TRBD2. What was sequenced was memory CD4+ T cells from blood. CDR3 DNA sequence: TGCAGTGCTAGGTTCCCGGGAGGGCCGGGGGATGAGCAGTTCTTC. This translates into CSARFPGGPGDEQFF.